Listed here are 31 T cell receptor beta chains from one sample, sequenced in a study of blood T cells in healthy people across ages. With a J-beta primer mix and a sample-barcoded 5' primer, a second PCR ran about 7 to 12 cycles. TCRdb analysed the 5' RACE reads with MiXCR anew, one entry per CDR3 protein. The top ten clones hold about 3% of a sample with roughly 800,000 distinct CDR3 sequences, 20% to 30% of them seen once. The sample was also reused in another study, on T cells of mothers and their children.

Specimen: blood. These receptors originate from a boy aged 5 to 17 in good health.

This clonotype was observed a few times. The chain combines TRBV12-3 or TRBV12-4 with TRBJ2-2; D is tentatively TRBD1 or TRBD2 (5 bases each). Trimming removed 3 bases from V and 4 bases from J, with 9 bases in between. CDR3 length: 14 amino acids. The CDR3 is CASSFGGGTGELFF. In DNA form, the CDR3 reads TGTGCCAGCAGTTTCGGTGGGGGCACCGGGGAGCTGTTTTTT.

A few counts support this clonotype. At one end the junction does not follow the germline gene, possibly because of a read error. DNA for the CDR3: TGCAGCGTTGAATTCAGGCCTTATGGCAACACCTTC. Its translation is CSVEFRPYGNTF. The V and J genes are TRBV29-1 and TRBJ1-2, with D uncertain. Germline-derived CDR1 and CDR2 are SQVTM and ANQGSEA. This CDR3 has 12 amino acids.

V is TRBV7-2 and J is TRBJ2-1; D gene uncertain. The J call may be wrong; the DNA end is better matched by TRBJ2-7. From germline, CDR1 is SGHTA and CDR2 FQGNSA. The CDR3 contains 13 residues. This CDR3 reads CASSHGRDREQYF. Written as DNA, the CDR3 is TGTGCCAGCAGCCATGGTAGGGATCGCGAGCAGTACTTC.

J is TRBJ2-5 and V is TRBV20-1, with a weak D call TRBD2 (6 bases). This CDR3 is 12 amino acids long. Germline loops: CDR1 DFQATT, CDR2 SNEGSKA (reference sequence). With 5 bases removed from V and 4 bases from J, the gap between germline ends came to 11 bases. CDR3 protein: CSAPAGGETQYF. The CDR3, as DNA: TGCAGTGCTCCGGCCGGGGGAGAGACCCAGTACTTC.

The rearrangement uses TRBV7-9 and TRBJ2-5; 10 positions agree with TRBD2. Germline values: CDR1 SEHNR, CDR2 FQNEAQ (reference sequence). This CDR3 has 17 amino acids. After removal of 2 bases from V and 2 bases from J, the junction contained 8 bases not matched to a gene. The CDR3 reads CASSLRGERGGQETQYF. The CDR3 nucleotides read TGTGCCAGCAGCTTACGAGGAGAGCGGGGGGGGCAAGAGACCCAGTACTTC.

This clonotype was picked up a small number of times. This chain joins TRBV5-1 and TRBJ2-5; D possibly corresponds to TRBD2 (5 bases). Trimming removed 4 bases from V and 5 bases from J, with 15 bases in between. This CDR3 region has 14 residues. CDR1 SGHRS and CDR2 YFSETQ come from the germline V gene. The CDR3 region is CASSRGPGFETQYF. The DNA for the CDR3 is TGCGCCAGCAGCCGGGGTCCGGGCTTTGAGACCCAGTACTTC.

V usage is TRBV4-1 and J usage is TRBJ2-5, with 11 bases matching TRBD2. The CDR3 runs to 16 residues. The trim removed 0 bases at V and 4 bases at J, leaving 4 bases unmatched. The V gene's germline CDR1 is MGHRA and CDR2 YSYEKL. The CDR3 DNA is TGCGCCAGCAGCCAAGATCGACTAGCGGGGATAGAGACCCAGTACTTC. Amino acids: CASSQDRLAGIETQYF.

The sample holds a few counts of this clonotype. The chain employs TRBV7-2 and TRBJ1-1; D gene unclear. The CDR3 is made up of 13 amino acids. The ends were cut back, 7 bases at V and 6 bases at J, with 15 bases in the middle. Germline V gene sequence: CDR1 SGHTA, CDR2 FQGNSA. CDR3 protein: CASKEGRGAEAFF. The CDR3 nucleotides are TGTGCCAGCAAGGAAGGGAGAGGCGCTGAAGCTTTCTTT.

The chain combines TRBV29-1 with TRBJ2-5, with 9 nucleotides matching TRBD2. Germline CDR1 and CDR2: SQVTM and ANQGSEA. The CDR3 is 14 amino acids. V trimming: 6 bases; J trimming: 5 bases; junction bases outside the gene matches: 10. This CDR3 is CSVEEASGEETQYF. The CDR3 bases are TGCAGCGTCGAGGAGGCTAGCGGGGAGGAGACCCAGTACTTC.

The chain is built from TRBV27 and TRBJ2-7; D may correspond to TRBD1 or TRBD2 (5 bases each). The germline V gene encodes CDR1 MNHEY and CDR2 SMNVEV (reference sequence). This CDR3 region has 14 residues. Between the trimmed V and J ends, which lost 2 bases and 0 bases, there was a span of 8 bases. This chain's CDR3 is CASSLRDGSYEQYF. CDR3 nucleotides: TGTGCCAGCAGTTTAAGGGACGGCTCCTACGAGCAGTACTTC.

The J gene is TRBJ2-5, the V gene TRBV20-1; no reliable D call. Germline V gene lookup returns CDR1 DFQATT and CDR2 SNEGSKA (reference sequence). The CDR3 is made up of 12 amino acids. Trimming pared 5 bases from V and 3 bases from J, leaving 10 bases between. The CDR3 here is CSAWRGEETQYF. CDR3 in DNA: TGCAGTGCTTGGCGAGGCGAAGAGACCCAGTACTTC.

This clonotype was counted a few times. The CDR3 DNA follows: TGTGCCAGCACCCAAAGGGGGGTGAACACTGAAGCTTTCTTT. It specifies CASTQRGVNTEAFF. J is TRBJ1-1 and V is TRBV5-5; weak D call: TRBD1 (6 bases). Per germline, CDR1 SGHKS and CDR2 YYEKEE (reference sequence). This CDR3 has 14 residues. The V and J ends lost 6 bases and 0 bases respectively, with 12 bases between them.

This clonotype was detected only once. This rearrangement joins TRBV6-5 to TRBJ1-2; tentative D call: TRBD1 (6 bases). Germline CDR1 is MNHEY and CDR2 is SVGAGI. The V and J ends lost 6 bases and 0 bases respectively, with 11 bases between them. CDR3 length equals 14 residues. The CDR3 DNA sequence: TGTGCCAGCAGCGAGGACAGTCCTAACTATGGCTACACCTTC. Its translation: CASSEDSPNYGYTF.

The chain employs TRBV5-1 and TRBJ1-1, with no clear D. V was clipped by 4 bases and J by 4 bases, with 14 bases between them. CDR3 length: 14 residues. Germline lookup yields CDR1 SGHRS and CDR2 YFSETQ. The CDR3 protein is CASSPRYRSTEAFF. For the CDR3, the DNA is TGCGCCAGCAGCCCAAGGTATAGGAGCACTGAAGCTTTCTTT. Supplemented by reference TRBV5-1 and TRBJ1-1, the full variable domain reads KAGVTQTPRYLIKTRGQQVTLSCSPISGHRSVSWYQQTPGQGLQFLFEYFSETQRNKGNFPGRFSGRQFSNSRSEMNVSTLELGDSALYLCASSPRYRSTEAFFGQGTRLTVV.

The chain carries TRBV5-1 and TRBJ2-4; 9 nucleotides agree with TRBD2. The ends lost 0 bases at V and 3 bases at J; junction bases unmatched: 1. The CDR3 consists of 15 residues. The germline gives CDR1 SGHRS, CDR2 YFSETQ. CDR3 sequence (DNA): TGCGCCAGCAGCTTGGCTAGCGGGGTCAAAAACATTCAGTACTTC. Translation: CASSLASGVKNIQYF.

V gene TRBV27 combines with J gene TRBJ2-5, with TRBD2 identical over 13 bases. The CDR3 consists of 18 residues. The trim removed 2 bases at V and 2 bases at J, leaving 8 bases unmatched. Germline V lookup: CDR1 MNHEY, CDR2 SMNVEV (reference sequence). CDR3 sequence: CASSLGGLAGREQETQYF. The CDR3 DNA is TGTGCCAGCAGTTTAGGGGGACTAGCGGGGAGAGAACAAGAGACCCAGTACTTC.

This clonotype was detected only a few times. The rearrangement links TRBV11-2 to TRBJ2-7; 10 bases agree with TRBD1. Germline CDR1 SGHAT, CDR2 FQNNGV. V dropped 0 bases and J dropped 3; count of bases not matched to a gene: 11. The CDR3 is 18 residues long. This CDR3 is CASSLDLEGQGNDYEQYF. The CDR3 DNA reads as TGTGCCAGCAGCTTAGATCTGGAGGGACAGGGGAACGACTACGAGCAGTACTTC.

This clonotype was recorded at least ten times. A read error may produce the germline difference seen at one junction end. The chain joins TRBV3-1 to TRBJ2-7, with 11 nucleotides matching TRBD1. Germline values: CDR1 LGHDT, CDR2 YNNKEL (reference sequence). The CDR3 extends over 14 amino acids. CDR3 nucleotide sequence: TGTGCCAGCAGTCAAGGGACAGGGGGCTACGAGCAGTACTTC. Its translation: CASSQGTGGYEQYF.

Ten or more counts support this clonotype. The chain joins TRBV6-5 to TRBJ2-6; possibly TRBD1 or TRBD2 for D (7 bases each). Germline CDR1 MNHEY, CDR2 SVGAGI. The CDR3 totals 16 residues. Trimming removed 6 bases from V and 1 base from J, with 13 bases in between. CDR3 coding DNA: TGTGCCAGCAGGGCAGGGGGGGGATCTGGGGCCAACGTCCTGACTTTC. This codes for CASRAGGGSGANVLTF.

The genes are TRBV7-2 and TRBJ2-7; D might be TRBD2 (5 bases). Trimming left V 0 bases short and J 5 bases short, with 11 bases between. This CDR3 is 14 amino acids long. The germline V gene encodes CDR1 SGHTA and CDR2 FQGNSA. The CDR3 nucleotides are TGTGCCAGCAGCTTAGCGAGGCGGGTCCACGAGCAGTACTTC. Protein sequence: CASSLARRVHEQYF.

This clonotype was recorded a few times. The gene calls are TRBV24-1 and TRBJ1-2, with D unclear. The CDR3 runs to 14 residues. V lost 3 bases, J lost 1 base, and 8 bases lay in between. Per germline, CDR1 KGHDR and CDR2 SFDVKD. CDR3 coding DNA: TGTGCCACCAGTGATCCTCAAATTAACTATGGCTACACCTTC. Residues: CATSDPQINYGYTF.

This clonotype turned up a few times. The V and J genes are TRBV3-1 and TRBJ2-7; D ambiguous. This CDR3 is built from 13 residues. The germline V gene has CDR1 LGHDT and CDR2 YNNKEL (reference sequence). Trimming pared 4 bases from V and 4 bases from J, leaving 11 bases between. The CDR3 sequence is CASSPTSLYEQYF. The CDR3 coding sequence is TGTGCCAGCAGCCCCACAAGCCTTTACGAGCAGTACTTC.

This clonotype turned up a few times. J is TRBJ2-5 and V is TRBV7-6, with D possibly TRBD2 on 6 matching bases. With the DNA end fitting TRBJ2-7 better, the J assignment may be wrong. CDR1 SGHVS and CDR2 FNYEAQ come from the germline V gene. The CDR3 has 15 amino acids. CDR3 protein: CASSFGGSDWYEQYF. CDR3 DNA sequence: TGTGCCAGCAGCTTCGGGGGTAGCGACTGGTACGAGCAGTACTTC.

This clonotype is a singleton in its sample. The CDR3 DNA reads TGTGCCAGCAGCTTAGGCATCGGGGGGGCCAAGAAGACCCAGTACTTC. It is translated as CASSLGIGGAKKTQYF. V is TRBV11-2 and J is TRBJ2-5; 8 bases are shared with TRBD2. The ends lost 1 base at V and 6 bases at J; junction bases unmatched: 10. Germline CDR1 reads SGHAT; CDR2 reads FQNNGV. This CDR3 is built from 16 residues.

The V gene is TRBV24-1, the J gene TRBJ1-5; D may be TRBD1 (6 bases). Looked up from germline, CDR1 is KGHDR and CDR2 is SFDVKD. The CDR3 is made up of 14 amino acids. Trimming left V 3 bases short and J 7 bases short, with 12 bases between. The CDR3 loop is CATSDTGSGQPQHF. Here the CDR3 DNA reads TGTGCCACCAGTGATACAGGGTCGGGACAGCCCCAGCATTTT.

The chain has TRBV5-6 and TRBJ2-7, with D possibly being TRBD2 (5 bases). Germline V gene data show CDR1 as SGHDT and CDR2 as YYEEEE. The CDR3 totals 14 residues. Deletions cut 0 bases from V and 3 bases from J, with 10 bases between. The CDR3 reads CASSLERSHYEQYF. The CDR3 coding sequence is TGTGCCAGCAGCTTGGAGCGGAGCCACTACGAGCAGTACTTC.

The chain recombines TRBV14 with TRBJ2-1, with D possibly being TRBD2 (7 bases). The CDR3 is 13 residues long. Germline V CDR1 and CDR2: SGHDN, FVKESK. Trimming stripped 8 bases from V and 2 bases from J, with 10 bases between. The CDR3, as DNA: TGTGCCAGCGGAGGGGGGGCCTACAATGAGCAGTTCTTC. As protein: CASGGGAYNEQFF.

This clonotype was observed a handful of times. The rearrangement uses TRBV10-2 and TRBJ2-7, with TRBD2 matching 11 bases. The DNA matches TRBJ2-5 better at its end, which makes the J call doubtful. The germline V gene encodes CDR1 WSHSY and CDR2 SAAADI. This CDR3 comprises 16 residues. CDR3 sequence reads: CASSKLAGARMETQYF. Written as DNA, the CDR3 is TGCGCCAGCAGTAAACTAGCGGGGGCCCGCATGGAGACCCAGTACTTC.

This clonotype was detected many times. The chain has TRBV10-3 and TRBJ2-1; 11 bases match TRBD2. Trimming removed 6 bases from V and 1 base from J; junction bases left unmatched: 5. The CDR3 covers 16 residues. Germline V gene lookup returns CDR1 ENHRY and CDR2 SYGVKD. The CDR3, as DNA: TGTGCCATCAGAAAATCTAGCGGGGGGTCCTACAATGAGCAGTTCTTC. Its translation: CAIRKSSGGSYNEQFF.

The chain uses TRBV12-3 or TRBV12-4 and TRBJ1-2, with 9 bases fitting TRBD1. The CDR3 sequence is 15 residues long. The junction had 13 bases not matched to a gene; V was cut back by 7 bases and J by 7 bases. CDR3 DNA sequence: TGTGCCAGCACCAAAACAGGGGGCGCATCCTCTGGCTACACCTTC. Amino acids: CASTKTGGASSGYTF.

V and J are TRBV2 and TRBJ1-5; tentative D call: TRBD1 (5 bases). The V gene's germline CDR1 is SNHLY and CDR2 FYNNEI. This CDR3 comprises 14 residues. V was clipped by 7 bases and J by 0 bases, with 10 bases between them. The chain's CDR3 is CASKGPYSNQPQHF. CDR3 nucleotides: TGTGCCAGCAAGGGGCCTTATAGCAATCAGCCCCAGCATTTT.